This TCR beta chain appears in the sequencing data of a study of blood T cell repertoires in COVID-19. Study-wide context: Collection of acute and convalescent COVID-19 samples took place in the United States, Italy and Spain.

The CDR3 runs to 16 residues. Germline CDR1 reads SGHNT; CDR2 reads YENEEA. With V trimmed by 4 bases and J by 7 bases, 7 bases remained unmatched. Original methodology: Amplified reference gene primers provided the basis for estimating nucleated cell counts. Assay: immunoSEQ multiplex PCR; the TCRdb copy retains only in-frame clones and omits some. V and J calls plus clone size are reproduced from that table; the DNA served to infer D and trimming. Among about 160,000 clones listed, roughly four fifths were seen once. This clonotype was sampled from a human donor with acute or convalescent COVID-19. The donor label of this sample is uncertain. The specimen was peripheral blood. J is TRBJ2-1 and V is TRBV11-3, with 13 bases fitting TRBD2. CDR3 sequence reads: CASSSRLAGGYNEQFF. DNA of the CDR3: TGTGCCAGCAGCTCGAGACTAGCGGGGGGTTATAATGAGCAGTTCTTC.